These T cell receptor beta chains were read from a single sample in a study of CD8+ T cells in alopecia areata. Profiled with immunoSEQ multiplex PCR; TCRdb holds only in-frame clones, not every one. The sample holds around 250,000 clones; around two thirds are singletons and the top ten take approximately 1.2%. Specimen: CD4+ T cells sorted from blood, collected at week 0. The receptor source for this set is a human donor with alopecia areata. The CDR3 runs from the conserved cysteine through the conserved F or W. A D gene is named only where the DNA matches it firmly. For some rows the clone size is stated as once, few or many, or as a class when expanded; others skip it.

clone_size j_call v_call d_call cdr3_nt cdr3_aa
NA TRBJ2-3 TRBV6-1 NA TGTGCCAGCAGACAGCACACAGATACGCAGTATTTT CASRQHTDTQYF
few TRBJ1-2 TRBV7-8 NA TGTGCCAGCACCCCGGATAGGGGTTCGGATGGCTACACCTTC CASTPDRGSDGYTF
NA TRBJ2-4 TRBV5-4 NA TGTGCCAGCAGCTTGGAACCCAGCAACATTCAGTACTTC CASSLEPSNIQYF
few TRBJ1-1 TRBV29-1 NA TGCAGCGCATGGAACACTGAAGCTTTCTTT CSAWNTEAFF
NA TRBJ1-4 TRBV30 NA TGTGCCTGGAGGGAGACAACTAATGAAAAACTGTTTTTT CAWRETTNEKLFF
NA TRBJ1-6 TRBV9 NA TGTGCCAGCAGCACGCAATTCCGGGTCGTGGGCAGGAATTCACCCCTCCACTTT CASSTQFRVVGRNSPLHF
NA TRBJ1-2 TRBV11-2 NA TGTGCCAGCAGCTCCCCCGTGAGATATGGCTACACCTTC CASSSPVRYGYTF
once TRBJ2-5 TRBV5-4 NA TGTGCCAGCAGCTTGGAGGCAGGGTGGGCGGAGACCCAGTACTTC CASSLEAGWAETQYF
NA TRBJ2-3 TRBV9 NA TGTGCCAGCAGCCTCCGTCAGTCGATGGGCCTGCGCACAGATACGCAGTATTTT CASSLRQSMGLRTDTQYF
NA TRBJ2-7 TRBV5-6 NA TGTGCCAGCATATCCTTGGGCGGAGACTCCTACGAGCAGTACTTC CASISLGGDSYEQYF
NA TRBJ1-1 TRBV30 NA TGTGCCTGGAGTTTGACGGCGAACACTGAAGCTTTCTTT CAWSLTANTEAFF
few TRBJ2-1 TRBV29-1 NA TGCAGCGTTGCCTTGAACAATGAGCAGTTCTTC CSVALNNEQFF
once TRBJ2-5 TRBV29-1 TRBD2 TGCAGCGTTGAACTCTATAAGGGTGTAGCGGGGGAAGAGACCCAGTACTTC CSVELYKGVAGEETQYF
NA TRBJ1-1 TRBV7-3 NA TGTGCCAGCAGCTCCACACAGAACACTGAAGCTTTCTTT CASSSTQNTEAFF
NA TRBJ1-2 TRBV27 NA TGTGCCAGCAGTCTACAGGGAATGAGCTACACCTTC CASSLQGMSYTF
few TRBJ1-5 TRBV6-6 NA TGTGCCAGCAGTTACTCGCCTCTCCGCGGTCAGCCCCAGCATTTT CASSYSPLRGQPQHF
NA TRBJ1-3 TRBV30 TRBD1 TGTGCCTGGAGTGTGGGGACAGCCTTTAACACCATATATTTT CAWSVGTAFNTIYF
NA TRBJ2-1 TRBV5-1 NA TGCGCCAGCAGCTTTGAACGGAACTCCTACAATGAGCAGTTCTTC CASSFERNSYNEQFF
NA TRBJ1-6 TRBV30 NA TGTGCCTGGAGTGTCCTCCGCTCACCCCTCCACTTT CAWSVLRSPLHF
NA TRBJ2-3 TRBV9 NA TGTGCCAGCAGCGTAGCGCAGGGGAAGAGCACAGATACGCAGTATTTT CASSVAQGKSTDTQYF
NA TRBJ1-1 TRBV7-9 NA TGTGCCAGCAGCCCTCGTGCAGGGTCGAATGCTGAAGCTTTCTTT CASSPRAGSNAEAFF
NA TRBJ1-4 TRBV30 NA TGTGCCTGGAGTGTACAGTCTAAGGAAGAAAAACTGTTTTTT CAWSVQSKEEKLFF
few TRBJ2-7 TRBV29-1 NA TGCAGCGGGGCAGTGGGATACGAGCAGTACTTC CSGAVGYEQYF